This T cell receptor (beta chain) was documented in a study of blood T cell repertoires in COVID-19. Study at large: The origin of the acute and convalescent COVID-19 samples was the United States, Italy and Spain. PBMCs, B-cell-depleted T cells, or T cells provided the cDNA or gDNA that made up the material.

CDR1 and CDR2 from the germline V gene are MNHEY and SVGAGI. The CDR3 contains 14 residues. Between the trimmed V and J ends, which lost 6 bases and 1 base, there was a span of 10 bases. This clone showed up just a few times. As handled by the study authors: Cell counts per sample came from amplifying reference gene primers. Method: immunoSEQ multiplex PCR; TCRdb's copy keeps in-frame clones and lacks some. Clone size and V and J calls were adopted from that table, with D and trimming inferred from the DNA. The sample records about 98,000 clones, over 80% being singletons. This TCR was recovered from an elderly man with acute or convalescent COVID-19. The V gene is TRBV6-5, the J gene TRBJ1-3; the D is unclear. Material for sequencing was peripheral blood. The CDR3 DNA reads TGTGCCAGCAGCCGCGGGGTGTCTGGAAACACCATATATTTT. It translates to CASSRGVSGNTIYF.